This TCR beta chain was identified during a study of regulatory T cells in long-lasting Graves disease. Study-wide findings and caveats: Gene preferences differed: TRBV28, TRBJ1-2, TRBJ2-5 in persistent cases.

Trimming removed 9 bases at V and 2 bases at J, with 16 bases between. The CDR3 totals 14 residues. Arm-PCR with iRepertoire HTBI primers amplified the CDR3 regions for these TCR beta libraries. Per the original data handling: The samples yielded roughly 64 TRBV and roughly 15 TRBJ segments. TCRdb used MiXCR to reprocess the multiplex PCR reads, holding one entry per CDR3 protein. The V and J calls and clone size are TCRdb's, not the authors'. The sample holds approximately 360,000 distinct CDR3 sequences, 12% seen once. This clonotype occurred many times. Its antigen is currently unknown. As for time point: newly diagnosed GD, antithyroid drugs for less than 3 months. From PBMCs, RNA was extracted and then used to make the TCR library. These records were also assigned to another study, of T cells in Graves' hyperthyroidism and ophthalmopathy.

This sample comprised peripheral blood mononuclear cells (PBMCs), obtained at new diagnosis, from a patient treated with antithyroid drugs. The receptor was isolated from a woman younger than 35 with Graves disease. The chain recombines TRBV12-3 or TRBV12-4 with TRBJ1-1; D is uncertain. The CDR3 coding sequence is TGTGCCAGTCAAAAAAGGGAGGGAAACACTGAAGCTTTCTTT. It specifies CASQKREGNTEAFF.